A selection of T cell receptor beta chains follows, all from one sample in a study of blood T cells in healthy people across ages. A single record per CDR3 protein comes from TCRdb applying MiXCR to the 5' RACE reads. Of over 750,000 distinct CDR3 sequences in the sample, 20% to 25% are singletons; the top ten hold 9% to 9.5%. These data also formed part of another study, on T cells of mothers and their children.

The sequenced sample was blood. The source is a boy aged 5-17 years in good health. CDR3s include the opening cysteine and the closing phenylalanine or tryptophan. The D gene is left open where the match is weak. The size of a clone is reported for some rows only, either as once, few or many, or as a class for expanded clones.

j_call: TRBJ2-3; d_call: TRBD2; clone_size: NA; v_call: TRBV6-6; cdr3_nt: TGTGCCGTCGGGAGGGAAGATACGCAGTATTTT; cdr3_aa: CAVGREDTQYF
j_call: TRBJ2-7; d_call: NA; clone_size: NA; v_call: TRBV4-1; cdr3_nt: TGCGCCAGCAGCCCCCTCGTTATCGGGGCATCCTTCTACGAGCAGTACTTC; cdr3_aa: CASSPLVIGASFYEQYF
j_call: TRBJ2-3; d_call: TRBD2; clone_size: NA; v_call: TRBV7-2; cdr3_nt: TGTGCCAGCGGCAGGGACTACCTGAGCACAGATACGCAGTATTTT; cdr3_aa: CASGRDYLSTDTQYF
j_call: TRBJ2-7; d_call: NA; clone_size: once; v_call: TRBV5-1; cdr3_nt: TGCGCCAGCAGCTCCGAGGGCCTTCCTGGGTCCGAGCAGTACTTC; cdr3_aa: CASSSEGLPGSEQYF
j_call: TRBJ2-1; d_call: TRBD2; clone_size: NA; v_call: TRBV29-1; cdr3_nt: TGCAGCGTTGATGGATCTGAAGTCGTTAGCGCTAGCGGGAGGGGGTACAATGAGCAGTTCTTC; cdr3_aa: CSVDGSEVVSASGRGYNEQFF
j_call: TRBJ2-4; d_call: NA; clone_size: few; v_call: TRBV12-3/TRBV12-4; cdr3_nt: TGTGCCAGCAGGATCGGATTAGCCAAAAACATTCAGTACTTC; cdr3_aa: CASRIGLAKNIQYF
j_call: TRBJ1-1; d_call: NA; clone_size: few; v_call: TRBV4-3; cdr3_nt: TGCGCCAGCAGCCAGGACAGTATGAACACTGAAGCTTTCTTT; cdr3_aa: CASSQDSMNTEAFF
j_call: TRBJ2-7; d_call: TRBD1; clone_size: NA; v_call: TRBV10-3; cdr3_nt: TGTGCCATCAGTGAAGCACAGGGGGGTCTTTCCTACGAGCAGTACTTC; cdr3_aa: CAISEAQGGLSYEQYF
j_call: TRBJ2-7; d_call: TRBD2; clone_size: once; v_call: TRBV20-1; cdr3_nt: TGCAGTGCCACGGGACTAGCGGGAGGCTCCTACGAGCAGTACTTC; cdr3_aa: CSATGLAGGSYEQYF
j_call: TRBJ1-3; d_call: NA; clone_size: few; v_call: TRBV20-1; cdr3_nt: TGCAGTGCTAGAGTCGCGGGAACTGGAAACACCATATATTTT; cdr3_aa: CSARVAGTGNTIYF
j_call: TRBJ2-1; d_call: TRBD2; clone_size: many; v_call: TRBV5-1; cdr3_nt: TGCGCCAGCAGCTCCGGGGGGAGCTCCTACAATGAGCAGTTCTTC; cdr3_aa: CASSSGGSSYNEQFF
j_call: TRBJ2-5; d_call: NA; clone_size: NA; v_call: TRBV21-1; cdr3_nt: TGTGCCAGCAGCAAATGGAGGGACAGTAAGGAGACCCAGTACTTC; cdr3_aa: CASSKWRDSKETQYF
j_call: TRBJ2-7; d_call: NA; clone_size: few; v_call: TRBV10-3; cdr3_nt: TGTGCCATCAGTAAGACCGGCCTCTCCTACGAGCAGTACTTC; cdr3_aa: CAISKTGLSYEQYF
j_call: TRBJ2-1; d_call: TRBD1; clone_size: few; v_call: TRBV11-3; cdr3_nt: TGTGCCAGCAGCTTAACAGGGGCAAATGAGCAGTTCTTC; cdr3_aa: CASSLTGANEQFF
j_call: TRBJ2-3; d_call: NA; clone_size: NA; v_call: TRBV7-9; cdr3_nt: TGTGCCAGCAGCTTCGGCAGGAGCACAGATACGCAGTATTTT; cdr3_aa: CASSFGRSTDTQYF
j_call: TRBJ1-1; d_call: NA; clone_size: NA; v_call: TRBV12-3/TRBV12-4; cdr3_nt: TGTGCCAGCAGTTTAAACCCAGGGATGAACACTGAAGCTTTCTTT; cdr3_aa: CASSLNPGMNTEAFF
j_call: TRBJ2-1; d_call: NA; clone_size: few; v_call: TRBV28; cdr3_nt: TGTGCCAGCAGTCCTACCCTCCTTAACAATGAGCAGTTCTTC; cdr3_aa: CASSPTLLNNEQFF
j_call: TRBJ2-3; d_call: TRBD2; clone_size: NA; v_call: TRBV7-8; cdr3_nt: TGTGCCAGCAGCTTAGGACGCCGGGGGGGCACAGATACGCAGTATTTT; cdr3_aa: CASSLGRRGGTDTQYF
j_call: TRBJ2-7; d_call: NA; clone_size: NA; v_call: TRBV3-1; cdr3_nt: TGTGCCAGCAGCCAACGAGGAACCGAGCAGTACTTC; cdr3_aa: CASSQRGTEQYF
j_call: TRBJ2-7; d_call: NA; clone_size: NA; v_call: TRBV7-9; cdr3_nt: TGTGCCAGCAGCCCGCTTCGGGTGGACGAGCAGTACTTC; cdr3_aa: CASSPLRVDEQYF
j_call: TRBJ2-7; d_call: NA; clone_size: NA; v_call: TRBV29-1; cdr3_nt: TGCAGCGTCCCAGGTACGGAAACCTACGAGCAGTACTTC; cdr3_aa: CSVPGTETYEQYF
j_call: TRBJ1-1; d_call: NA; clone_size: NA; v_call: TRBV5-1; cdr3_nt: TGCGCCAGCAGCTTGGTGGGGGCCTCGAACACTGAAGCTTTCTTT; cdr3_aa: CASSLVGASNTEAFF
j_call: TRBJ2-5; d_call: TRBD2; clone_size: NA; v_call: TRBV7-9; cdr3_nt: TGTGCCAGCAGCTCGGGACTAGCGGGAGAAGGCGGAGAGACCCAGTACTTC; cdr3_aa: CASSSGLAGEGGETQYF
j_call: TRBJ2-4; d_call: TRBD2; clone_size: once; v_call: TRBV7-9; cdr3_nt: TGTGCCAGCAGCCCCTTGGTCGCGGGAGGCTCGGGCATTCAGTACTTC; cdr3_aa: CASSPLVAGGSGIQYF
j_call: TRBJ2-2; d_call: TRBD2; clone_size: few; v_call: TRBV20-1; cdr3_nt: TGCAGTGCTAGATATAGCGGGGGGCCCACCGGGGAGCTGTTTTTT; cdr3_aa: CSARYSGGPTGELFF
j_call: TRBJ1-1; d_call: NA; clone_size: NA; v_call: TRBV20-1; cdr3_nt: TGCAGTGCTAGAGACAGACAGGACACTGAAGCTTTCTTT; cdr3_aa: CSARDRQDTEAFF
j_call: TRBJ2-3; d_call: TRBD1; clone_size: NA; v_call: TRBV5-1; cdr3_nt: TGCGCCAGCAGCCCCGGGACAGGGGGAGCAGATACGCAGTATTTT; cdr3_aa: CASSPGTGGADTQYF
j_call: TRBJ1-1; d_call: NA; clone_size: NA; v_call: TRBV9; cdr3_nt: TGTGCCAGCAACAGCGGAGGTGAAGCTTTCTTT; cdr3_aa: CASNSGGEAFF
j_call: TRBJ2-7; d_call: NA; clone_size: NA; v_call: TRBV7-9; cdr3_nt: TGTGCCAGCAGCTTAGTTCCTATCGACGAGCAGTACTTC; cdr3_aa: CASSLVPIDEQYF
j_call: TRBJ1-4; d_call: NA; clone_size: few; v_call: TRBV2; cdr3_nt: TGTGCCAGCAGTGCCCCGGGACACCCATCGTTGGTGACTAATGAAAAACTGTTTTTT; cdr3_aa: CASSAPGHPSLVTNEKLFF
j_call: TRBJ1-2; d_call: NA; clone_size: few; v_call: TRBV29-1; cdr3_nt: TGCAGCGTCCAGGAGGCGCAGAGCTATGGCTACACCTTC; cdr3_aa: CSVQEAQSYGYTF
j_call: TRBJ2-2; d_call: NA; clone_size: NA; v_call: TRBV7-9; cdr3_nt: TGTGCCAGCAGCTTATCTCCGGGCCTTCGCCCCACCGGGGAGCTGTTTTTT; cdr3_aa: CASSLSPGLRPTGELFF
j_call: TRBJ2-1; d_call: NA; clone_size: few; v_call: TRBV4-1; cdr3_nt: TGCGCCAGCAGCCAGGTCCAGCGAGGGGGCAATGAGCAGTTCTTC; cdr3_aa: CASSQVQRGGNEQFF
j_call: TRBJ1-2; d_call: NA; clone_size: NA; v_call: TRBV24-1; cdr3_nt: TGTGCCACCAGTGACCGGACTGATTCGGGCTACGCCTTC; cdr3_aa: CATSDRTDSGYAF
j_call: TRBJ2-2; d_call: NA; clone_size: NA; v_call: TRBV10-3; cdr3_nt: TGTGCCATCAGTGTCGAGTGGGACACCGGGTCCGGGGAGCTGTTTTTT; cdr3_aa: CAISVEWDTGSGELFF
j_call: TRBJ1-5; d_call: NA; clone_size: NA; v_call: TRBV19; cdr3_nt: TGTGCCAGTAGCGGGGGGCAGAGGCTTGATCAGCCCCAGCATTTT; cdr3_aa: CASSGGQRLDQPQHF
j_call: TRBJ2-7; d_call: NA; clone_size: once; v_call: TRBV6-2/TRBV6-3; cdr3_nt: TGTGCCAGCAGCTCGTCCAGAGGGCGCATCTCCCACGAGCAGTACTTC; cdr3_aa: CASSSSRGRISHEQYF
j_call: TRBJ2-4; d_call: TRBD2; clone_size: few; v_call: TRBV28; cdr3_nt: TGTGCCAGCAGTTTATTAGCGGGGGGTCGGGGGGAAAACATTCAGTACTTC; cdr3_aa: CASSLLAGGRGENIQYF
j_call: TRBJ2-7; d_call: NA; clone_size: few; v_call: TRBV7-9; cdr3_nt: TGTGCCAGCAGCTTAGGCGGGGTGGGCACCTACGAGCAGTACTTC; cdr3_aa: CASSLGGVGTYEQYF
j_call: TRBJ2-5; d_call: NA; clone_size: few; v_call: TRBV5-1; cdr3_nt: TGCGCCAGCTGCCGGGCGGTACAAGAGACCCAGTACTTC; cdr3_aa: CASCRAVQETQYF
j_call: TRBJ2-5; d_call: NA; clone_size: NA; v_call: TRBV20-1; cdr3_nt: TGCAGTGCTCCCCTAGAAGAGACCCAGTACTTC; cdr3_aa: CSAPLEETQYF
j_call: TRBJ2-7; d_call: TRBD1; clone_size: few; v_call: TRBV6-2/TRBV6-3; cdr3_nt: TGTGCCAGCAAAACGGGACAGTTTCCATCTTACGAGCAGTACTTC; cdr3_aa: CASKTGQFPSYEQYF
j_call: TRBJ2-5; d_call: TRBD1; clone_size: NA; v_call: TRBV12-5; cdr3_nt: TGTGCTAGTGGACGGACAGGAGCCCAAGAGACCCAGTACTTC; cdr3_aa: CASGRTGAQETQYF
j_call: TRBJ2-3; d_call: NA; clone_size: NA; v_call: TRBV3-1; cdr3_nt: TGTGCCAGCAGCCAAGATCAGGAAAGCACAGATACGCAGTATTTT; cdr3_aa: CASSQDQESTDTQYF